The 13 T cell receptor beta chains given below trace back to one sample, sequenced in a study of T cell responses to AZD1222 COVID-19 vaccine. Assay: immunoSEQ multiplex PCR; the TCRdb copy retains only in-frame clones and omits some. The profile shows 50,000 to 75,000 clones, about 74% of them singletons. Sequenced here: peripheral blood, sampled on day 0 of AZD1222 vaccination. All receptors derive from an adult in good health.

In its sample, this clone was seen once. The gene calls are TRBV3-1 (or the pseudogene TRBV3-2) and TRBJ2-5, with D maybe TRBD2 (6 bases). Per the germline V gene, CDR1 is LGHDT and CDR2 is YNNKEL (reference sequence). V lost 10 bases, J lost 4 bases, and 16 bases lay in between. The CDR3 extends over 13 amino acids. CDR3 residues: CAIDSLGGETQYF. The CDR3 DNA follows: TGTGCCATAGACTCCCTCGGGGGAGAGACCCAGTACTTC.

This clone appeared a few times. The DNA of the CDR3 is TGTGCCAGCAGTCGACAGGGACCTACCAAGATCTCTGGGGCCAACGTCCTGACTTTC. Translating gives CASSRQGPTKISGANVLTF. The chain has TRBV27 and TRBJ2-6; 7 bases align to TRBD1. The CDR3 contains 19 residues. With 5 bases clipped from V and 0 bases from J, the junction kept 13 bases outside the gene matches. Germline CDR1 MNHEY, CDR2 SMNVEV (reference sequence).

The chain links TRBV5-1 to TRBJ2-2; 10 nucleotides align to TRBD2. Germline CDR1 is SGHRS and CDR2 is YFSETQ. The J segment lost 2 bases and the V segment lost 2 bases, leaving 3 bases of the junction unmatched. This CDR3 spans 16 amino acids. The CDR3 DNA follows: TGCGCCAGCAGCTTTTCTAGCGGGGGAAACACCGGGGAGCTGTTTTTT. It yields the protein CASSFSSGGNTGELFF.

V and J are TRBV7-3 and TRBJ2-1; 11 bases match TRBD2. V shed 4 bases, J shed 5 bases, and the junction held 7 bases outside the gene matches. From germline, CDR1 is SGHTA and CDR2 FQGTGA. The CDR3 contains 16 residues. The CDR3 sequence: CASSYHPGLADNEQFF. The CDR3 DNA is TGTGCCAGCAGCTATCACCCGGGACTAGCGGACAATGAGCAGTTCTTC. Looking up the rest from reference TRBV7-3 and TRBJ2-1 gives the full variable domain: GAGVSQTPSNKVTEKGKYVELRCDPISGHTALYWYRQSLGQGPEFLIYFQGTGAADDSGLPNDRFFAVRPEGSVSTLKIQRTERGDSAVYLCASSYHPGLADNEQFFGPGTRLTVL.

This chain links TRBV5-1 with TRBJ2-5, with D possibly called TRBD1 or TRBD2 (6 bases each). Trimming stripped 2 bases from V and 0 bases from J, with 11 bases between. CDR3 length equals 15 residues. CDR1 and CDR2 (germline): SGHRS, YFSETQ. The DNA for the CDR3 is TGCGCCAGCAGCTTAGAGGGGGGCCACCAAGAGACCCAGTACTTC. Its protein is CASSLEGGHQETQYF.

The chain joins TRBV7-2 to TRBJ2-5, with D possibly matching TRBD2 (7 bases). This CDR3 spans 15 amino acids. Germline V lookup: CDR1 SGHTA, CDR2 FQGNSA. Trimming shortened V by 5 bases and J by 5 bases, and 18 bases separated the two germline ends. The CDR3 DNA is TGTGCCAGCAGCATGTCCCGGGGGGCCCACGAGACCCAGTACTTC. This encodes CASSMSRGAHETQYF.

The chain carries TRBV5-6 and TRBJ2-1; D might be TRBD2 (6 bases). The length of the CDR3 is 9 residues. Trimming left V 7 bases short and J 10 bases short, with 6 bases between. Germline V gene data show CDR1 as SGHDT and CDR2 as YYEEEE. DNA for the CDR3: TGTGCCAGCGGGAGGGAGCAGTTCTTC. Amino acids: CASGREQFF. The whole variable domain, filled in from reference TRBV5-6 and TRBJ2-1, reads DAGVTQSPTHLIKTRGQQVTLRCSPKSGHDTVSWYQQALGQGPQFIFQYYEEEERQRGNFPDRFSGHQFPNYSSELNVNALLLGDSALYLCASGREQFFGPGTRLTVL.

This clone was found a few times. CDR3 sequence reads: CASSYSQGSFGNTIYF. CDR3 DNA: TGTGCCAGCAGTTACTCCCAGGGAAGCTTTGGAAACACCATATATTTT. The chain links TRBV6-6 to TRBJ1-3; TRBD1 might be the D (5 bases). The ends were cut back, 0 bases at V and 3 bases at J, with 12 bases in the middle. Per germline, CDR1 MNHNY and CDR2 SVGAGI (reference sequence). This CDR3 is 16 amino acids long.

The chain joins TRBV28 to TRBJ2-7; D unclear. Deletions cut 1 base from V and 5 bases from J, with 9 bases between. CDR1 is MDHEN, CDR2 SYDVKM, per germline. There are 13 residues in the CDR3. CDR3 nucleotide sequence: TGTGCCAGCAGTTTATTGGGTATCCACGAGCAGTACTTC. It is translated as CASSLLGIHEQYF. The full variable domain, with the rest looked up from reference TRBV28 and TRBJ2-7, is DVKVTQSSRYLVKRTGEKVFLECVQDMDHENMFWYRQDPGLGLRLIYFSYDVKMKEKGDIPEGYSVSREKKERFSLILESASTNQTSMYLCASSLLGIHEQYFGPGTRLTVT.

V is TRBV13 and J is TRBJ1-1; 7 bases agree with TRBD1. V lost 4 bases to trimming and J lost 5 bases; unmatched junction nucleotides: 10. CDR1 is PRHDT, CDR2 FYEKMQ, per germline (reference sequence). CDR3 length: 15 amino acids. This CDR3 reads CASSSLNSGGTEAFF. The CDR3 DNA reads TGTGCCAGCAGCTCCCTAAACTCAGGGGGGACTGAAGCTTTCTTT.

This clone was observed many times. This sequence joins TRBV7-9 and TRBJ2-7; 9 bases match TRBD1. Germline CDR1 and CDR2: SEHNR and FQNEAQ (reference sequence). V shed 3 bases, J shed 0 bases, and the junction held 9 bases outside the gene matches. This CDR3 is 17 amino acids long. CDR3 residues: CASSFPGQGPISYEQYF. The CDR3 nucleotides read TGTGCCAGCAGCTTTCCGGGACAGGGCCCCATCTCCTACGAGCAGTACTTC.

CDR3 DNA: TGCAGCGTTGCCCCTGCTGGGAGCTCCTACGAGCAGTACTTC. Translation gives CSVAPAGSSYEQYF. The chain joins TRBV29-1 to TRBJ2-7, with D maybe TRBD2 (5 bases). CDR3 size: 14 residues. Germline V gene data show CDR1 as SQVTM and CDR2 as ANQGSEA. V gave up 4 bases and J gave up 0 bases, with 13 bases separating them.

The sample holds a few counts of this clone. The rearrangement joins TRBV7-9 to TRBJ2-1, with D hard to call. V shed 5 bases and J shed 14 bases, with 13 bases lying between them. Germline V gives CDR1 SEHNR, CDR2 FQNEAQ (reference sequence). The CDR3 is 11 residues long. CDR3 in amino acids: CASSLAPEKFF. The CDR3 DNA follows: TGTGCCAGCAGCCTGGCCCCGGAGAAGTTCTTC.